Listed here are 8 T cell receptor beta chains from one sample, sequenced in a study of T cells in Graves' hyperthyroidism and ophthalmopathy. The CDR3 regions of TCR beta were amplified from RNA transcripts. HTBI primers were employed in a first-round RT-PCR of the TCR CDR3. TCRdb ran MiXCR on the multiplex PCR reads and lists one entry per CDR3 protein. The table includes about 700,000 distinct CDR3 sequences, 11% to 15% detected once. The specimen was blood. The receptors were gathered from a woman in her late teens or twenties with Graves' hyperthyroidism.

In this sample, this clonotype turned up many times. The V and J genes are TRBV12-3 or TRBV12-4 and TRBJ2-1; D is unresolved. V was pared by 1 base and J by 3 bases, with 13 bases between. This CDR3 comprises 16 residues. CDR3 in DNA: TGTGCCAGCAGTTTAGGAGCTAGGACGTACTACAATGAGCAGTTCTTC. This codes for CASSLGARTYYNEQFF.

The chain has TRBV7-9 and TRBJ2-7, with D unclear. This CDR3 is 13 amino acids long. Trimming removed 5 bases from V and 6 bases from J, with 14 bases in between. CDR1 and CDR2 from the germline V gene are SEHNR and FQNEAQ (reference sequence). The CDR3 loop reads CASSLTRVAEQYF. CDR3 bases: TGTGCCAGCAGCCTAACCCGGGTGGCCGAGCAGTACTTC.

The gene calls are TRBV14 and TRBJ2-3; perhaps TRBD2 as D (6 bases). In germline, CDR1 is SGHDN, CDR2 FVKESK. V was clipped by 3 bases and J by 2 bases, with 24 bases between them. The CDR3 length is 19 residues. Written as DNA, the CDR3 is TGTGCCAGCAGCCATCTCATTTTCGCGGGACGGAGGATCACAGATACGCAGTATTTT. Protein product: CASSHLIFAGRRITDTQYF.

This clonotype was seen at least ten times. A junction end diverges from the germline sequence, so it may reflect a read error. The rearrangement links TRBV2 to TRBJ2-1, with D possibly TRBD2 on 7 matching bases. CDR1 and CDR2 from the germline V gene are SNHLY and FYNNEI. This CDR3 spans 13 amino acids. CDR3 bases: TGCCCAATGGGGGGGCGCTCCTACAATGAGCAGTTCTTC. The encoded protein is CPMGGRSYNEQFF.

This clonotype was observed a few times. The chain joins TRBV6-1 to TRBJ2-5; D might be TRBD1 (6 bases). The CDR3 sequence is 15 residues long. V was clipped by 5 bases and J by 0 bases, with 13 bases between them. Germline values: CDR1 MNHNS, CDR2 SASEGT. The CDR3 sequence: CASSSHRAYQETQYF. CDR3 bases: TGTGCCAGCAGTTCCCACAGGGCGTACCAAGAGACCCAGTACTTC.

This clonotype has only a few counts. V is TRBV30 and J is TRBJ1-3; weak D call: TRBD1 (6 bases). Germline CDR1 reads GTSNPN; CDR2 reads SVGIG (reference sequence). Trimming shortened V by 8 bases and J by 2 bases, and 13 bases separated the two germline ends. The CDR3 extends over 13 amino acids. CDR3 in DNA: TGTGCCCGGCTCGGGGGCGCTGGAAACACCATATATTTT. Translating gives CARLGGAGNTIYF.

At least ten counts were recorded for this clonotype. The V call is TRBV7-9, the J call TRBJ2-1; D unresolved. Germline V gene lookup returns CDR1 SEHNR and CDR2 FQNEAQ (reference sequence). Trimming pared 2 bases from V and 10 bases from J, leaving 6 bases between. This CDR3 has 11 residues. The CDR3 coding sequence is TGTGCCAGCAGCTTAATTCGGGAGCAGTTCTTC. Its protein is CASSLIREQFF.

A few counts support this clonotype. Given the absence of the conserved phenylalanine or tryptophan at the CDR3 end, a read error is likely. This chain joins TRBV2 and TRBJ2-7; D possibly corresponds to TRBD2 (6 bases). CDR1 is SNHLY and CDR2 is FYNNEI in the germline V gene. This CDR3 is 15 amino acids long. With 3 bases removed from V and 5 bases from J, the gap between germline ends came to 17 bases. CDR3 sequence: CASSDGGVGIDEQYL. Here the CDR3 DNA reads TGTGCCAGCAGTGACGGGGGAGTGGGTATAGACGAGCAGTACCTC.